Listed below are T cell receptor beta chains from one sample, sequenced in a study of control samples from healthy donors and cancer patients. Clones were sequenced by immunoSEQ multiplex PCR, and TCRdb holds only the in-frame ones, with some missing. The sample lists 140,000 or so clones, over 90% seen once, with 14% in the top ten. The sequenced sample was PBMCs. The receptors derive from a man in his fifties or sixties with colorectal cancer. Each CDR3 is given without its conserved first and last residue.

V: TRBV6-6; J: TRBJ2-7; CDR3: ASSYFGGAYEQY
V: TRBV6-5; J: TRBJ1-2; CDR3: ASSYSGRGPDYGYT
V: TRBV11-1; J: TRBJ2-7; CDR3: ASSAPGLFSYEQY
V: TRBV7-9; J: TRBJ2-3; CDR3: ASSLAYTDTQY
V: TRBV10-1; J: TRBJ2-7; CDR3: ASSESMGSYEQY
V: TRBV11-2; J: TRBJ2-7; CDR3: ASSLFDREQY
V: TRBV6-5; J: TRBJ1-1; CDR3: ASRLYGAGNTEAF
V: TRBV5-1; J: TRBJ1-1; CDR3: ASSLGTANTEAF
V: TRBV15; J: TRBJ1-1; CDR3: ATSRSPERGSGNTEAF
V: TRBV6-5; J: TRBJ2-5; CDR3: AGRRSPQETQY
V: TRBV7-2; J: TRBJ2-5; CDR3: ASSFYGVQETQY
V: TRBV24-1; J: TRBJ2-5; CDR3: ATSDSQTGLRQETQY
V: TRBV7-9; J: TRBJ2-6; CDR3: ASSRGDGANVLT
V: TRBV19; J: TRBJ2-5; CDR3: ASSKIGETEETQY
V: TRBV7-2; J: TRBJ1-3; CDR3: ASSLAGGGSGNTIY
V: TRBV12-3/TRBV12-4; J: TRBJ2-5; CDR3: ASSLWHQETQY